This TCR beta chain comes out of a study of cytomegalovirus exposure and HLA in healthy donors. Produced via immunoSEQ multiplex PCR; TCRdb's table is partial and in-frame only. Here the sample spans about 140,000 clones, roughly 87% being singletons. Germline V CDR1 and CDR2: SGHDT, YYEEEE. With V trimmed by 4 bases and J by 2 bases, 8 bases remained unmatched. The CDR3 covers 16 residues. Sample: PBMCs. This chain links TRBV5-6 with TRBJ2-1; TRBD2 agrees at 8 bases. The TCR sequence derives from a man aged 18-30 years in good health and CMV-seropositive. The CDR3 here is CASSPVPAGAYNEQFF. CDR3 DNA sequence: TGTGCCAGCAGCCCCGTCCCAGCGGGAGCCTACAATGAGCAGTTCTTC. The whole variable domain, filled in from reference TRBV5-6 and TRBJ2-1, reads DAGVTQSPTHLIKTRGQQVTLRCSPKSGHDTVSWYQQALGQGPQFIFQYYEEEERQRGNFPDRFSGHQFPNYSSELNVNALLLGDSALYLCASSPVPAGAYNEQFFGPGTRLTVL.